What follows describes a single T cell receptor beta chain. These data come from a study of CD8+ T cells in alopecia areata. The CDR3 spans 12 residues. CDR1 GTSNPN and CDR2 SVGIG come from the germline V gene (reference sequence). Trimming at V came to 7 bases and at J to 6 bases, leaving 8 bases not matched to a gene. It was cDNA, reverse transcribed from extracted RNA, that served as the sequencing template. The table came from immunoSEQ multiplex PCR; TCRdb's copy has only in-frame clones and leaves some out. Altogether over 100,000 clones are present, around 49% being singletons, with the ten largest covering around 19%.

The source was CD8+ T cells sorted from blood, collected at week 0. The sequence was obtained from a human donor with alopecia areata. The rearrangement uses TRBV30 and TRBJ1-1, with 7 nucleotides matching TRBD1. In nucleotides, the CDR3 is TGTGCCTCCGGACAGGCCGGCCCTGAAGCTTTCTTT. It encodes CASGQAGPEAFF.